The 2 T cell receptor beta chains below were found in one sample sequenced in a study of blood T cell repertoires in COVID-19. Method: immunoSEQ multiplex PCR; TCRdb's copy keeps in-frame clones and lacks some. The sample holds over 35,000 clones, roughly nine tenths seen once. The material sequenced was peripheral blood. The receptor source for this set is a man between 65 and 80 years old with active COVID-19.

This chain uses TRBV2 with TRBJ2-4, with 8 bases that match TRBD1. CDR3 length equals 17 residues. Trimming at V came to 6 bases and at J to 0 bases, leaving 10 bases not matched to a gene. The germline CDR1 and CDR2 sequences are SNHLY and FYNNEI. CDR3 DNA: TGTGCCAGCAGCAGCGGACAGGGAGCCGGAGCCAAAAACATTCAGTACTTC. This sequence encodes CASSSGQGAGAKNIQYF.

This sequence joins TRBV9 and TRBJ2-1; D is possibly TRBD1 (6 bases). Germline values: CDR1 SGDLS, CDR2 YYNGEE. Trimming stripped 3 bases from V and 2 bases from J, with 15 bases between. This CDR3 is built from 16 residues. The CDR3 spells CASSDRASYAYNEQFF. The CDR3 region has the DNA TGTGCCAGCAGCGACAGGGCCTCCTACGCCTACAATGAGCAGTTCTTC.